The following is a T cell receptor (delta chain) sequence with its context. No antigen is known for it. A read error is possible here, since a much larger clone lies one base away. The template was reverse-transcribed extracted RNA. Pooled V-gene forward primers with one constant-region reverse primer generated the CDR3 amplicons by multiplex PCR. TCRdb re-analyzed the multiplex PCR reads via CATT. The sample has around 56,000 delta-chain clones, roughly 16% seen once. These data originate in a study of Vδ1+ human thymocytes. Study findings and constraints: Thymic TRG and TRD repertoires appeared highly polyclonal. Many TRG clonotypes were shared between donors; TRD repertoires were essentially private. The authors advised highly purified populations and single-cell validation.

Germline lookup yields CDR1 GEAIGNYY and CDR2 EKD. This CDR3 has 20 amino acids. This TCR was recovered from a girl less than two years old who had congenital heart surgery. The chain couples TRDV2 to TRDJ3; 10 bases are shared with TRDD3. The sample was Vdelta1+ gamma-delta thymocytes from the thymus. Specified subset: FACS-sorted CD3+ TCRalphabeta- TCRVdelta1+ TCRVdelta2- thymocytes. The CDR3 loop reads CACDTNWGMCGSRDTRQMFF. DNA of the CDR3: TGTGCCTGTGACACGAACTGGGGGATGTGCGGCTCCCGGGACACCCGACAGATGTTTTTC.